The 2 T cell receptor beta chains in this list originate from one sample, sequenced in a study of CD4 T cells in relation to SARS-CoV-2 and coronaviruses. TCRdb's copy holds only in-frame clones and misses some; the assay was immunoSEQ multiplex PCR. Among tens of thousands of clones listed, 92% were seen once. Sequencing input: naive CD4+ T cells from PBMCs. Subset indicated: naive CD4+ T cells isolated by negative enrichment. The receptor set was obtained from an adult with COVID-19.

The chain links TRBV27 to TRBJ2-5; 10 nucleotides line up with TRBD1. V gave up 3 bases and J gave up 5 bases; unmatched junction bases: 6. Per germline, CDR1 MNHEY and CDR2 SMNVEV (reference sequence). CDR3 length: 15 amino acids. The CDR3 DNA reads TGTGCCAGCAGTTTTGCGACAGGGGGCAGGGAGACCCAGTACTTC. Translation gives CASSFATGGRETQYF.

This chain uses TRBV20-1 with TRBJ1-1; tentatively, D is TRBD1 (5 bases). Germline V gene lookup returns CDR1 DFQATT and CDR2 SNEGSKA (reference sequence). The CDR3 sequence is 11 residues long. Trimming shortened V by 7 bases and J by 3 bases, and 9 bases separated the two germline ends. In nucleotides, the CDR3 is TGCAGTGGGTGGGGGGACACTGAAGCTTTCTTT. Translated, it gives CSGWGDTEAFF.